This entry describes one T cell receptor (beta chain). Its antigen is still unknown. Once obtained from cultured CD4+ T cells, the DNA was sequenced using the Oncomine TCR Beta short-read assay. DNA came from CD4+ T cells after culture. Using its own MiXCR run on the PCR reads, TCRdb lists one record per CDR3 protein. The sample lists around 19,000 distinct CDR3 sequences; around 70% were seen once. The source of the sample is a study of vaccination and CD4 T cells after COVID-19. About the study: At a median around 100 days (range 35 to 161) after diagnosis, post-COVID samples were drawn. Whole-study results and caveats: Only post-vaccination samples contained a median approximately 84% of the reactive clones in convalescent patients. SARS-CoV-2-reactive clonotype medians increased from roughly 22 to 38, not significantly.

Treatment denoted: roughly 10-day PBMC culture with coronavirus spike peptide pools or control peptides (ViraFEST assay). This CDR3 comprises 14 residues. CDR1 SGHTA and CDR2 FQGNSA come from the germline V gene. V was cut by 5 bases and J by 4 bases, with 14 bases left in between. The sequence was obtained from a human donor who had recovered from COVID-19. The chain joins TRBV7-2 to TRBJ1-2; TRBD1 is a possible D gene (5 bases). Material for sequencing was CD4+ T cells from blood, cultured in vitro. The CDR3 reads CASSTRQTGYGYTF. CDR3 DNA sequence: TGTGCCAGCAGCACAAGACAGACTGGCTATGGCTACACCTTC.